The rows below give T cell receptor beta chains drawn from one sample of a study of OX40 agonist ivuxolimab in advanced cancers. Assay used: immunoSEQ multiplex PCR; TCRdb lists only in-frame clones, some missing. The sample carries around 60,000 clones, roughly 90% recorded once. The source was CD4+ or CD8+ T cells sorted from blood, collected in a trial of the OX40 agonist ivuxolimab. The receptor set was obtained from an adult with an advanced solid tumor such as melanoma, head and neck, liver or kidney cancer. CDR3s leave out the opening cysteine and the closing phenylalanine or tryptophan.

J | V | CDR3
TRBJ2-7 | TRBV30 | AWRGQVNEQY
TRBJ2-7 | TRBV6-6 | ASRRTGDEQY
TRBJ2-7 | TRBV7-2 | ASSSAAGGPGYEQY
TRBJ2-2 | TRBV11-2 | ASSLGLAEGRYTGELF
TRBJ2-1 | TRBV23-1 | ASSPRQRSSGAEQF
TRBJ2-7 | TRBV5-6 | ASSLPGQGILYEQY
TRBJ2-2 | TRBV30 | AWRDRGTGELF
TRBJ1-5 | TRBV10-1 | ASSESRVGPQH
TRBJ2-3 | TRBV6-6 | ASSASGTDTQY
TRBJ2-2 | TRBV7-8 | ASSRSGTGELF
TRBJ2-3 | TRBV7-3 | ASSFMGKGTDTQY
TRBJ2-7 | TRBV28 | ASSWGTELYEQY
TRBJ2-1 | TRBV2 | AIHAEDRVYNEQF
TRBJ1-1 | TRBV10-3 | AISDRLTGEGGEAF
TRBJ2-7 | TRBV6-5 | ARTIPRVTVYEQY
TRBJ2-7 | TRBV19 | ASTGTGGHEQY
TRBJ1-4 | TRBV11-2 | ASAVQGTGGPNREKLF
TRBJ2-1 | TRBV5-5 | ASSLAPPPTVNEQF
TRBJ2-3 | TRBV5-1 | ASSLGQGADTQY
TRBJ1-2 | TRBV14 | ASSQTGGHSYGYT
TRBJ1-1 | TRBV28 | ASSLRITEAF
TRBJ2-7 | TRBV29-1 | SGGGSDRSYEQY
TRBJ2-1 | TRBV18 | ASSPPYGASSYNEQF
TRBJ2-5 | TRBV7-9 | ASSKGLAGVETQY
TRBJ2-7 | TRBV11-2 | ASSSRRLEEQY
TRBJ2-7 | TRBV30 | AWSEGAAYEQY
TRBJ2-7 | TRBV2 | ASSHGGATGSWQY
TRBJ1-1 | TRBV19 | ASSTRQGAMPEAF
TRBJ2-2 | TRBV18 | ASSPSGELF
TRBJ2-3 | TRBV2 | ASSEPRGMSTDTQY
TRBJ1-3 | TRBV28 | ASSTAGSGTGNTIY
TRBJ1-5 | TRBV30 | AWGLGGNQPQH